This T cell receptor beta chain comes out of a study of T cell clonality in common variable immunodeficiency. Study-wide points: Reportedly, TCR beta sequences from common variable immunodeficiency showed fewer deletions and N-nucleotide insertions.

Libraries were prepared by immunoSEQ multiplex PCR; TCRdb keeps only in-frame clonotypes and omits some of them. Reported are 45,000 to 70,000 clones, none seen only once; the ten largest carry approximately 5.4%. This clone was recorded at least ten times. What it binds is unknown. Sequenced: peripheral blood mononuclear cells. The sequence was obtained from a person aged 18 to 75 in good health.

CDR3 loop: CAWSAGIALYNEQFF. The CDR3 bases that were read are TGTGCCTGGAGTGCCGGAATAGCGCTCTACAATGAG. V usage is TRBV30 and J usage is TRBJ2-1; a possible D gene is TRBD2 (5 bases). The read is 3 residues too short to cover the CDR3 end, so that end is filled in from the germline J gene. The V gene lost 1 base and the J gene lost 3 bases, with 13 bases spanning the gap. The CDR3 covers 15 residues. Germline CDR1 GTSNPN, CDR2 SVGIG (reference sequence). The complete variable domain, with remaining parts taken from reference TRBV30 and TRBJ2-1, reads SQTIHQWPATLVQPVGSPLSLECTVEGTSNPNLYWYRQAAGRGLQLLFYSVGIGQISSEVPQNLSASRPQDRQFILSSKKLLLSDSGFYLCAWSAGIALYNEQFFGPGTRLTVL.